A single sample is the source of the 8 T cell receptor beta chains below, sequenced in a study of Ad26.COV2.S vaccination and SARS-CoV-2 variants. Sample treatment: 19 received Ad26.COV2.S at low or high dose, single or two shots; 5 received placebo; per-sample allocation not given. Specimens were obtained on day 63 following the first vaccine or placebo injection. The assay was immunoSEQ multiplex PCR, and TCRdb's table has in-frame clones only and misses some. The repertoire has over 400,000 clones, 80% to 95% of them found once; the top ten carry around 4.5%. This specimen consisted of peripheral blood, obtained in a trial of Ad26.COV2.S vaccine versus placebo. The receptors shown here come from a person aged 18-65 years who received the Ad26.COV2.S COVID-19 vaccine or a placebo.

The genes are TRBV10-3 and TRBJ2-6; 10 bases align to TRBD2. CDR1 ENHRY and CDR2 SYGVKD come from the germline V gene. The CDR3 covers 19 residues. V was clipped by 3 bases and J by 0 bases; unmatched bases: 8. The CDR3 DNA is TGTGCCATCAGTGATGGTCTAGCGGGAGTCCCCTCTGGGGCCAACGTCCTGACTTTC. Protein product: CAISDGLAGVPSGANVLTF.

This clone was detected a few times. In nucleotides, the CDR3 is TGTGCCAGCAGCTTACAACCCCGCCTCCTCGGGGAGACCCAGTACTTC. It translates to CASSLQPRLLGETQYF. The V call is TRBV7-3, the J call TRBJ2-5; D is unclear. The CDR3 length is 16 residues. Trimming pared 2 bases from V and 5 bases from J, leaving 18 bases between. Germline V gives CDR1 SGHTA, CDR2 FQGTGA.

The rearrangement uses TRBV27 and TRBJ2-1; the match to TRBD2 covers 11 bases. The trim removed 6 bases at V and 15 bases at J, leaving 13 bases unmatched. The CDR3 is 14 amino acids. CDR1 MNHEY and CDR2 SMNVEV come from the germline V gene (reference sequence). The CDR3: CASSPNPGGLAAFF. As DNA, the CDR3 is TGTGCCAGCAGCCCCAACCCCGGGGGACTAGCGGCGTTCTTC.

V usage is TRBV5-4 and J usage is TRBJ2-1; D is perhaps TRBD1 or TRBD2 (5 bases each). Germline-derived CDR1 and CDR2 are SGHNT and YYREEE (reference sequence). The CDR3 loop spans 13 amino acids. V shed 10 bases and J shed 5 bases, with 16 bases lying between them. The CDR3 reads CAAFGRDDNEQFF. The DNA for the CDR3 is TGTGCCGCCTTCGGACGGGACGACAATGAGCAGTTCTTC.

This rearrangement joins TRBV27 to TRBJ1-2, with D hard to call. Trimming cost V 6 bases and J 4 bases, with 12 bases left between them. From germline, CDR1 is MNHEY and CDR2 SMNVEV (reference sequence). The length of the CDR3 is 13 residues. Written as DNA, the CDR3 is TGTGCCAGCAGGTCACCGGGCGGCTATGGCTACACCTTC. Its translation: CASRSPGGYGYTF.

CDR3 in amino acids: CASSLSANTEAFF. The CDR3 bases are TGTGCCAGCAGCTTATCTGCGAACACTGAAGCTTTCTTT. The chain employs TRBV7-9 and TRBJ1-1; D remains unclear. The CDR3 consists of 13 residues. Per germline, CDR1 SEHNR and CDR2 FQNEAQ (reference sequence). Trimming left V 2 bases short and J 1 base short, with 5 bases between.

About this clone: Other DNA sequences in the same sample also yield this CDR3. The CDR3, as DNA: TGTGCCAGCAGCTTAGGCGGCAACTCCTACGAGCAGTACTTC. This gives the protein CASSLGGNSYEQYF. The gene calls are TRBV7-2 and TRBJ2-7; D is ambiguous. The germline gives CDR1 SGHTA, CDR2 FQGNSA. The CDR3 consists of 14 residues. V lost 1 base and J lost 0, with 7 bases in between.

V and J are TRBV27 and TRBJ2-1; D is unclear. Germline-derived CDR1 and CDR2 are MNHEY and SMNVEV (reference sequence). The CDR3 is 16 amino acids. Between the trimmed V and J ends, which lost 2 bases and 5 bases, there was a span of 16 bases. CDR3 region: CASSLTPELDHNEQFF. In nucleotides, the CDR3 is TGTGCCAGCAGTTTAACCCCGGAGCTGGACCACAATGAGCAGTTCTTC.